Below are 6 T cell receptor beta chains sequenced from a single sample in a study of PD-L1 blockade in urothelial cancer. Sequencing was performed with immunoSEQ multiplex PCR; in TCRdb, only in-frame clones are kept and a portion is missing. The sample has tens of thousands of clones; 81% are singletons. The sequencing here drew on PBMCs, taken around atezolizumab (anti-PD-L1) treatment. The source of these receptors is a man between 65 and 79 years old with urothelial cancer.

The genes are TRBV13 and TRBJ1-1; D gene unclear. The CDR3 has 13 amino acids. Trimming removed 0 bases at V and 4 bases at J, with 6 bases between. Germline V lookup: CDR1 PRHDT, CDR2 FYEKMQ (reference sequence). CDR3 nucleotide sequence: TGTGCCAGCAGCTTAGGAGGCGGCACTGAAGCTTTCTTT. Protein: CASSLGGGTEAFF.

The chain combines TRBV27 with TRBJ2-7; 10 positions agree with TRBD1. V shed 3 bases, J shed 2 bases, and the junction held 7 bases outside the gene matches. This CDR3 is built from 16 residues. Germline-derived CDR1 and CDR2 are MNHEY and SMNVEV (reference sequence). This CDR3 reads CASSFPGTGAPYEQYF. In DNA, the CDR3 is TGTGCCAGCAGTTTTCCCGGGACAGGGGCCCCCTACGAGCAGTACTTC.

Only a few counts were recorded for this clone. V and J are TRBV5-5 and TRBJ2-3; 7 bases map to TRBD1. Germline V lookup: CDR1 SGHKS, CDR2 YYEKEE (reference sequence). The CDR3 is made up of 17 amino acids. J was trimmed by 1 base and V by 4 bases; bases with no gene match: 12. The CDR3 sequence: CASSHRTGEMGTDTQYF. Written as DNA, the CDR3 is TGTGCCAGCAGCCATCGGACAGGCGAAATGGGCACAGATACGCAGTATTTT. The whole variable domain, remainder taken from reference TRBV5-5 and TRBJ2-3, is DAGVTQSPTHLIKTRGQQVTLRCSPISGHKSVSWYQQVLGQGPQFIFQYYEKEERGRGNFPDRFSARQFPNYSSELNVNALLLGDSALYLCASSHRTGEMGTDTQYFGPGTRLTVL.

This clone was picked up one time. CDR3 sequence (DNA): TGTGCCAGCAGTTTTGGGGCCATGAACACTGAAGCTTTCTTT. Protein sequence: CASSFGAMNTEAFF. This sequence joins TRBV28 and TRBJ1-1, with D perhaps TRBD1 (5 bases). CDR3 length: 14 residues. Trimming left V 3 bases short and J 0 bases short, with 8 bases between. The V gene's germline CDR1 is MDHEN and CDR2 SYDVKM.

Worth noting for this clone: The junction differs from germline at one of its ends, possibly a read error. CDR3 residues: CASSLDSQETQYF. CDR3 nucleotides: TGTGCTAGCAGCTTAGACAGCCAAGAGACCCAGTACTTC. V gene TRBV7-7 combines with J gene TRBJ2-5; TRBD1 might be the D (5 bases). The length of the CDR3 is 13 residues. The germline CDR1 and CDR2 sequences are SSHAT and FNYEAQ (reference sequence). Full variable domain (remainder filled in from reference TRBV7-7 and TRBJ2-5): GAGVSQSPRYKVTKRGQDVTLRCDPISSHATLYWYQQALGQGPEFLTYFNYEAQPDKSGLPSDRFSAERPEGSISTLTIQRTEQRDSAMYRCASSLDSQETQYFGPGTRLLVL.

The chain links TRBV11-2 to TRBJ2-1; possibly TRBD1 for D (5 bases). This CDR3 has 12 residues. Trimming removed 3 bases from V and 9 bases from J, with 9 bases in between. Germline CDR1 and CDR2: SGHAT and FQNNGV. For the CDR3, the DNA is TGTGCCAGCAGCTTCGGACATAGTGAGCAGTTCTTC. Amino acid sequence: CASSFGHSEQFF.